Described below is a single T cell receptor beta chain sequence and its context. Its antigen remains unknown. The TCR-sequenced patients were three responders to pembrolizumab. The sample originates from a study of PD-1 blockade in mismatch repair-deficient tumors. Study results and caveats: Rapid post-treatment expansion, then contraction, generally preceding radiologic response, marked tumor-resident clones.

The V gene's germline CDR1 is SGDLS and CDR2 YYNGEE. The CDR3 is 16 residues long. The J segment lost 9 bases and the V segment lost 3 bases, leaving 16 bases of the junction unmatched. TCRdb's table, derived via immunoSEQ multiplex PCR, lists solely in-frame clones and lacks some. The sample includes 65,000 to 80,000 clones, 70% to 85% of them seen just once. The sequence came from an adult with mismatch repair-deficient cancer. The sample consisted of peripheral blood, taken 2 weeks after starting pembrolizumab. The chain links TRBV9 to TRBJ1-2; 8 positions agree with TRBD1. CDR3 sequence (DNA): TGTGCCAGCAGCGATCGGACAGGGTATCCTATAGTTAGCTACACCTTC. Its translation is CASSDRTGYPIVSYTF.